The T cell receptor beta chain under discussion was sequenced for a study of shared clonotypes between healthy human individuals. The naive CD8 subset, CD45RO-negative cells positively selected for CCR7, excluded terminally differentiated effector memory CD45RA+ cells. All donors qualified as healthy HIV-negative adults and had experienced no recent acute infections or vaccinations. All the donors were Caucasian adults who lived in Nashville, Tennessee. With 4 bases removed from V and 6 bases from J, the gap between germline ends came to 13 bases. The CDR3 runs to 14 residues. Germline V CDR1 and CDR2: MNHEY, SMNVEV (reference sequence). TCRdb keeps only in-frame clones here, not all; method: immunoSEQ multiplex PCR. Here the sample spans around 1.9 million clones, approximately 94% being singletons.

Material for sequencing was naive CD8+ T cells from PBMCs. The chain combines TRBV27 with TRBJ1-5; a weak D match, TRBD1 (6 bases). The TCR was taken from a man between 18 and 29 years old in good health. Some clones in this sample may be carry-over from other donors' samples. CDR3 protein: CASSWGGAAQPQHF. The CDR3 DNA follows: TGTGCCAGCAGTTGGGGGGGGGCGGCTCAGCCCCAGCATTTT.